These T cell receptor beta chains were read from a single sample in a study of T-cell memory formation after mild COVID-19. TCRdb independently ran MiXCR on the 5' RACE reads; one entry per CDR3 protein. Of roughly 610,000 distinct CDR3 sequences listed, around a sixth are singletons. Input material: PBMCs or a T cell subset sorted from them (not recorded which). Receptors originate from an adult woman who had mild COVID-19 (a few samples of this study predate the infection). Cell type and time point are not known. Both conserved end residues are part of each CDR3. Each record gives: D gene, CDR3 length, J gene, V gene, clone size, CDR3 DNA, CDR3 protein. A D gene is named only where the DNA matches it firmly. The size of a clone is reported for some rows only, either as once, few or many, or as a class for expanded clones.

D gene: NA
CDR3 length: 14
J gene: TRBJ2-7
V gene: TRBV5-1
clone size: few
CDR3 DNA: TGCGCCAGCAGCCTCGGACAGCCCGGGTCCGAGCAGTACTTC
CDR3 protein: CASSLGQPGSEQYF

D gene: NA
CDR3 length: 14
J gene: TRBJ2-5
V gene: TRBV20-1
clone size: NA
CDR3 DNA: TGCAGTGCTAGAGTCCCAGGGGCACAAGAGACCCAGTACTTC
CDR3 protein: CSARVPGAQETQYF

D gene: NA
CDR3 length: 14
J gene: TRBJ1-5
V gene: TRBV24-1
clone size: few
CDR3 DNA: TGTGCCACCAGTGGAGGAATAAACAATCAGCCCCAGCATTTT
CDR3 protein: CATSGGINNQPQHF

D gene: NA
CDR3 length: 14
J gene: TRBJ2-1
V gene: TRBV2
clone size: NA
CDR3 DNA: TGTGCCAGCAGTGAACAAGCGGTATACAATGAGCAGTTCTTC
CDR3 protein: CASSEQAVYNEQFF

D gene: NA
CDR3 length: 15
J gene: TRBJ1-6
V gene: TRBV7-2
clone size: NA
CDR3 DNA: TGTGCCAGCAGCCCAACAGGTGGAACGAATTCACCCCTCCACTTT
CDR3 protein: CASSPTGGTNSPLHF

D gene: TRBD2
CDR3 length: 16
J gene: TRBJ2-5
V gene: TRBV3-1
clone size: NA
CDR3 DNA: TGTGCCAGCAGCCAAGATTGGGGGAGGGATGGAGAGACCCAGTACTTC
CDR3 protein: CASSQDWGRDGETQYF

D gene: NA
CDR3 length: 14
J gene: TRBJ2-1
V gene: TRBV29-1
clone size: NA
CDR3 DNA: TGCAGCGGCGATGGGACCGGCCAGTACAATGAGCAGTTCTTC
CDR3 protein: CSGDGTGQYNEQFF

D gene: TRBD2
CDR3 length: 13
J gene: TRBJ2-7
V gene: TRBV15
clone size: NA
CDR3 DNA: TGTGCCACCAGCGCTAGCGGGATCTACGAGCAGTACTTC
CDR3 protein: CATSASGIYEQYF

D gene: NA
CDR3 length: 17
J gene: TRBJ1-3
V gene: TRBV18
clone size: NA
CDR3 DNA: TGTGCCAGCTCACAGTATGGATCCGGAGTGCGAGGAAACACCATATATTTT
CDR3 protein: CASSQYGSGVRGNTIYF

D gene: TRBD1
CDR3 length: 14
J gene: TRBJ2-7
V gene: TRBV5-1
clone size: many
CDR3 DNA: TGCGCCAGCAGCCGGGGACAGTCGAGCAACGAGCAGTACTTC
CDR3 protein: CASSRGQSSNEQYF

D gene: NA
CDR3 length: 13
J gene: TRBJ2-3
V gene: TRBV19
clone size: NA
CDR3 DNA: TGTGCCAGTAGTATTTGGGGATCAGATACGCAGTATTTT
CDR3 protein: CASSIWGSDTQYF

D gene: NA
CDR3 length: 16
J gene: TRBJ2-2
V gene: TRBV5-1
clone size: few
CDR3 DNA: TGCGCCAGCAGCTTGGGGGGGCCTAAGAACACCGGGGAGCTGTTTTTT
CDR3 protein: CASSLGGPKNTGELFF

D gene: NA
CDR3 length: 14
J gene: TRBJ2-7
V gene: TRBV19
clone size: NA
CDR3 DNA: TGTGCCAGTAAGCCCGGGGAGTGGTCCTACGAGCAGTACTTC
CDR3 protein: CASKPGEWSYEQYF

D gene: TRBD2
CDR3 length: 16
J gene: TRBJ2-5
V gene: TRBV7-6
clone size: NA
CDR3 DNA: TGTGCCAGCAGCTTGGGGACTAGCAACTTCCAAGAGACCCAGTACTTC
CDR3 protein: CASSLGTSNFQETQYF

D gene: NA
CDR3 length: 14
J gene: TRBJ2-4
V gene: TRBV18
clone size: few
CDR3 DNA: TGTGCCAGCTCACCATCGGGGGCGTTAAACATTCAGTACTTC
CDR3 protein: CASSPSGALNIQYF

D gene: NA
CDR3 length: 15
J gene: TRBJ2-1
V gene: TRBV5-8
clone size: NA
CDR3 DNA: TGTGCCAGCAGCTTGCTCGGGGTTACCTACAATGAGCAGTTCTTC
CDR3 protein: CASSLLGVTYNEQFF

D gene: NA
CDR3 length: 15
J gene: TRBJ2-1
V gene: TRBV18
clone size: few
CDR3 DNA: TGTGCCAGCTCACTCCAAAGCAGGGGAGGCAATGAGCAGTTCTTC
CDR3 protein: CASSLQSRGGNEQFF

D gene: TRBD2
CDR3 length: 14
J gene: TRBJ2-1
V gene: TRBV7-2
clone size: few
CDR3 DNA: TGTGCCAGCAGCTCCGCCTTAGCGGGAGATGAGCAGTTCTTC
CDR3 protein: CASSSALAGDEQFF

D gene: NA
CDR3 length: 14
J gene: TRBJ2-2
V gene: TRBV12-3/TRBV12-4
clone size: few
CDR3 DNA: TGTGCCAGCACCCCGGACTCGAACACCGGGGAGCTGTTTTTT
CDR3 protein: CASTPDSNTGELFF

D gene: NA
CDR3 length: 16
J gene: TRBJ1-1
V gene: TRBV5-1
clone size: NA
CDR3 DNA: TGCGCCAGCAGCTCGGAGAGGGTAGGGCCCAACACTGAAGCTTTATTT
CDR3 protein: CASSSERVGPNTEALF

D gene: NA
CDR3 length: 12
J gene: TRBJ2-7
V gene: TRBV20-1
clone size: NA
CDR3 DNA: TGCAGTGCTAGTTTCGCCAGGCACGAGCAGTACTTC
CDR3 protein: CSASFARHEQYF

D gene: TRBD1
CDR3 length: 15
J gene: TRBJ2-5
V gene: TRBV9
clone size: NA
CDR3 DNA: TGTGCCAGCAGCGTAGAGGGACAGGGAAGAGAGACCCAGTACTTC
CDR3 protein: CASSVEGQGRETQYF

D gene: TRBD2
CDR3 length: 17
J gene: TRBJ2-7
V gene: TRBV6-2/TRBV6-3
clone size: NA
CDR3 DNA: TGTGCCAGCAGTTACTCAGGCCGACTAGCGGGACCCCACGAGCAGTACTTC
CDR3 protein: CASSYSGRLAGPHEQYF

D gene: TRBD1
CDR3 length: 15
J gene: TRBJ1-1
V gene: TRBV9
clone size: NA
CDR3 DNA: TGTGCCAGCAGCTTCTCGCGACAGGGGAGAACTGAAGCTTTCTTT
CDR3 protein: CASSFSRQGRTEAFF